A single sample is the source of the 2 T cell receptor beta chains below, sequenced in a study of metastatic and nonmetastatic thyroid tumors. There were no patients who had received any treatment before thyroid surgery. TCRdb reassembled clones from the PCR reads with MiXCR. The table has roughly 70,000 clones, more than 15% seen once; the top ten hold around 13%. Source material: blood. These receptors were collected from a female donor with papillary thyroid cancer or a benign thyroid nodule (not recorded which). Some clones in this sample may be carry-over from other donors' samples.

Comments on this clone: A read error may be the cause here, since a much bigger clone is one base away. Other DNA sequences in the sample encode the same CDR3. The chain joins TRBV27 to TRBJ1-4; the D is unclear. The CDR3 runs 14 residues. The germline gives CDR1 MNHEY, CDR2 SMNVEV (reference sequence). The CDR3 spells CASRGLWANEKLFF. DNA of the CDR3: TGTGCCAGCAGGGGTCTGTGGGCTAATGAAAAGCTGTTTTTT.

This clone was counted ten times or more. The V and J genes are TRBV6-1 and TRBJ2-7; 7 nucleotides align to TRBD1. V trimming: 1 base; J trimming: 2 bases; junction bases outside the gene matches: 5. Germline V gives CDR1 MNHNS, CDR2 SASEGT. The CDR3 loop spans 15 amino acids. The CDR3 protein is CASSEVGTDPYEQYF. CDR3 DNA: TGTGCCAGCAGTGAAGTAGGGACAGATCCCTACGAGCAGTACTTC.